The present TCR beta chain was sequenced within a study of T cells in women clearing cervical HPV infection. The overall study: Control women cleared a single incident HPV16 infection within 12 months.

Note on this clone: Its antigen is undetermined. The CDR3 goes on 3 residues after the read ends, and that part is filled in from the germline J gene.

HPV was found by MY09/MY11 PCR and dot-blot genotyping. The germline V gene encodes CDR1 SGHTA and CDR2 FQGNSA. This CDR3 spans 13 amino acids. The V and J ends lost 5 bases and 3 bases, in that order; junction bases with no gene match: 3. Findings and caveats of the study: It is unknown whether associations predate infection; no effector/memory or HPV-specific sorting.

Average input was around 1,100 ng genomic DNA for immunoSEQ TCR beta CDR3 amplification. This table comes from immunoSEQ multiplex PCR, and its TCRdb copy is limited to in-frame clones, with some not included. Here the sample table reports some 41,000 clones. Sequenced sample: blood buffy coat. The J gene is TRBJ2-7, the V gene TRBV7-2; 8 bases align to TRBD1. The TCR comes from a woman between 18 and 70 years old with a cervical HPV16 infection that either progressed to CIN3+ or cleared (not recorded which). CDR3 region: CASSRQGSYEQYF. CDR3 DNA, as far as it was read: TGTGCCAGCAGCCGACAGGGGAGCTACGAG.